Sequencing of this T cell receptor beta chain was carried out in a study of T cell clonotyping in hematopoietic cell transplantation. Study outcomes and limitations: Recipient TCR diversity dropped after transplant; expanded clonotypes rose from day 30 to 180.

The data were produced by immunoSEQ multiplex PCR, yet TCRdb's version contains in-frame clones alone and is incomplete. The profile covers roughly 7,000 clones, with about nine tenths appearing a single time and around 8% taken by the ten largest. This clone was seen only once. Its antigen is currently unknown. Germline V gene lookup returns CDR1 SNHLY and CDR2 FYNNEI. CDR3 size: 13 residues. V gave up 5 bases and J gave up 8 bases, with 12 bases separating them. This clonotype was sampled from a young adult male patient who had an allogeneic stem cell transplant from a related donor, so the T cells may come from the graft donor. Some clones in this sample may be carry-over from other donors' samples. This sequence joins TRBV2 and TRBJ1-4; D remains unclear. The starting material was PBMCs, obtained 100 days after allogeneic stem cell transplant. CDR3 amino acids: CASSPGGEEKLFF. CDR3 sequence (DNA): TGTGCCAGCAGTCCAGGTGGCGAAGAAAAACTGTTTTTT. The whole variable domain, remainder taken from reference TRBV2 and TRBJ1-4, is EPEVTQTPSHQVTQMGQEVILRCVPISNHLYFYWYRQILGQKVEFLVSFYNNEISEKSEIFDDQFSVERPDGSNFTLKIRSTKLEDSAMYFCASSPGGEEKLFFGSGTQLSVL.